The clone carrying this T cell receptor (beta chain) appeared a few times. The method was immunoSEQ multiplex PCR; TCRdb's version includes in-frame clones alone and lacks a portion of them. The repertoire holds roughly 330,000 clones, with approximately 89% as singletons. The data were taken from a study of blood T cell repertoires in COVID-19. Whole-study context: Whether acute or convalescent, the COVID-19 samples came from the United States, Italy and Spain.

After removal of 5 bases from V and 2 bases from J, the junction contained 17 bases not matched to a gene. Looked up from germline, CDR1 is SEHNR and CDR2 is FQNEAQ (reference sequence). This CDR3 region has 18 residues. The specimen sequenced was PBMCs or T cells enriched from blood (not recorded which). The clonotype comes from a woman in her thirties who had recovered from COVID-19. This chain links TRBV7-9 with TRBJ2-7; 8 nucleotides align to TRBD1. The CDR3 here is CASSSDWTGKGVTYEQYF. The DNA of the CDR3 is TGTGCCAGCAGCAGCGATTGGACAGGGAAAGGGGTCACCTACGAGCAGTACTTC.